This record looks at one T cell receptor beta chain sequence and its context. The data were taken from a study of blood T cell repertoires in COVID-19. The CDR3 totals 13 residues. Trimming removed 9 bases from V and 3 bases from J, with 11 bases in between. The table came from immunoSEQ multiplex PCR; TCRdb's copy has only in-frame clones and leaves some out. The sample consists of over 250,000 clones, about 91% of them appearing once. The chain uses TRBV12-3 or TRBV12-4 and TRBJ1-4, with TRBD1 as a possible D gene (5 bases). Sequences were obtained from peripheral blood. This TCR came from a person aged 18-30 years with COVID-19, enrolled during active disease. In DNA form, the CDR3 reads TGTGCCAGTAGGGGACTACCTAATGAAAAACTGTTTTTT. Protein: CASRGLPNEKLFF.